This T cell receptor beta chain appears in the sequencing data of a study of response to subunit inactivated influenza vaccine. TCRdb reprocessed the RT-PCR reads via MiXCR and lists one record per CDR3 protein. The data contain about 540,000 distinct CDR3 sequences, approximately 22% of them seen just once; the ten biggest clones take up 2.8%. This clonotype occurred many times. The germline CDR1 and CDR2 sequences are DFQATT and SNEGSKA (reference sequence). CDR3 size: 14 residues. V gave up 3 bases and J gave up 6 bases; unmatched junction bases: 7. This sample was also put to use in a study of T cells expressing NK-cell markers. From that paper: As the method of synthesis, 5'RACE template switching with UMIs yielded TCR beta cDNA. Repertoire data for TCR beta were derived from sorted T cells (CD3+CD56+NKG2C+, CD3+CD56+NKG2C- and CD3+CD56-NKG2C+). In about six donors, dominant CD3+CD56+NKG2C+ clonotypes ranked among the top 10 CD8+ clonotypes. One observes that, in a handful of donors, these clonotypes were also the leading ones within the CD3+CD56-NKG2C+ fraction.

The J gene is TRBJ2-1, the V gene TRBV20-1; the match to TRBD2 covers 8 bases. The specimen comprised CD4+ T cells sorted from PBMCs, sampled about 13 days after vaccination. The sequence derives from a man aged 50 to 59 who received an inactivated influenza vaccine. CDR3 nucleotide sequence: TGCAGTGCTAGGGGGCTAGCGGGTCTCAATGAGCAGTTCTTC. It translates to CSARGLAGLNEQFF.